This T cell receptor beta chain was found in a study of ipilimumab plus nivolumab after autologous stem cell transplantation. Study as a whole: Median doses per patient: roughly five ipilimumab, 7 to 9 nivolumab.

The table lists this clone with a few counts. Assay: immunoSEQ multiplex PCR; the TCRdb copy retains only in-frame clones and omits some. The data show about 4,800 clones, around two thirds seen once. Deletions cut 3 bases from V and 4 bases from J, with 9 bases between. The CDR3 runs to 14 residues. Germline V gives CDR1 SGHTA, CDR2 FQGTGA. Starting 14 to 28 days after autologous transplant, ipilimumab 1 mg/kg was given. Sequenced material: PBMCs, taken in a trial of ipilimumab plus nivolumab as post-transplant consolidation. The source of this sequence is a male donor with multiple myeloma. The V call is TRBV7-3, the J call TRBJ2-2; tentatively, D is TRBD2 (6 bases). The CDR3 region has the DNA TGTGCCAGCAGCTTGGCGGGGAGCACCGGGGAGCTGTTTTTT. This gives the protein CASSLAGSTGELFF. Variable domain in full (rest from reference TRBV7-3 and TRBJ2-2): GAGVSQTPSNKVTEKGKYVELRCDPISGHTALYWYRQSLGQGPEFLIYFQGTGAADDSGLPNDRFFAVRPEGSVSTLKIQRTERGDSAVYLCASSLAGSTGELFFGEGSRLTVL.